This T cell receptor beta chain was obtained from a study of blood T cell repertoires in COVID-19. At the level of the study: Specimens from acute and convalescent COVID-19 originated in the United States, Italy and Spain.

In the source study's methods: Estimation of nucleated cell counts relied on the amplification of reference gene primers. Clones were read by immunoSEQ multiplex PCR, and TCRdb kept only the in-frame ones, dropping some. V, J and clone size derive from that table, while D and trimming were established from the DNA sequence. This table holds a few hundred thousand clones, 86% found once. This clone was seen more than once but under ten times. This CDR3 has 14 amino acids. Trimming took 6 bases from V and 7 from J, leaving 16 bases between them. Germline CDR1 is SGDLS and CDR2 is YYNGEE. The origin of this receptor is a man between 18 and 29 years old with active or convalescent COVID-19. The chain links TRBV9 to TRBJ2-2; D might be TRBD2 (6 bases). Material: peripheral blood. DNA of the CDR3: TGTGCCAGCACCCGGGCCCCGGAGGGCGGGGAGCTGTTTTTT. It translates to CASTRAPEGGELFF.